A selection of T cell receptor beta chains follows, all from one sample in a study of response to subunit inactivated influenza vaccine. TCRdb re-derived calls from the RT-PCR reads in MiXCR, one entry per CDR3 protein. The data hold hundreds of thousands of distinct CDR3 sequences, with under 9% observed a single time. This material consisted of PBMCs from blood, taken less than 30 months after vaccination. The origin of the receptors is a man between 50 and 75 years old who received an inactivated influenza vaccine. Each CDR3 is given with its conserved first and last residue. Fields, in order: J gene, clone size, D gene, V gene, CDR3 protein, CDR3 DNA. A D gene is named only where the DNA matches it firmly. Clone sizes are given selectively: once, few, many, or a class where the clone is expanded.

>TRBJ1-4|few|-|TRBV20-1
CSARTEREKLFF
TGCAGTGCTAGAACGGAGAGGGAAAAACTGTTTTTT
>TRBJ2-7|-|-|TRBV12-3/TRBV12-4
CASRYGGGHARHEQYF
TGTGCCAGCAGGTATGGAGGGGGCCATGCCCGACACGAGCAGTACTTC
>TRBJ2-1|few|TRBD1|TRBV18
CASSPQQGHNEQFF
TGTGCCAGCTCACCGCAACAGGGGCACAATGAGCAGTTCTTC
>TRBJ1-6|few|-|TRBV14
CASSRGIQGGDSPLHF
TGTGCCAGCAGCCGAGGGATACAGGGTGGTGATTCACCCCTCCACTTT
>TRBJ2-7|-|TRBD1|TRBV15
CATRPGQSSYEQYF
TGTGCCACCAGGCCGGGACAGAGCTCCTACGAGCAGTACTTC
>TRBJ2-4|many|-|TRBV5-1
CASSAGQLAKNIQYF
TGCGCCAGCAGCGCGGGACAGCTAGCCAAAAACATTCAGTACTTC
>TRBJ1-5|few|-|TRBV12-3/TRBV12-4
CASSLGFHNQPQHF
TGTGCCAGCAGTTTGGGATTCCATAATCAGCCCCAGCATTTT
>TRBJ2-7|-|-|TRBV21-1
CASSSATTGPCLTYEQYF
TGTGCCAGCAGCTCCGCCACCACCGGGCCCTGCCTTACCTACGAGCAGTACTTC
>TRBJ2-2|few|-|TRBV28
CASSLAPVSGGLNTGELFF
TGTGCCAGCAGTTTAGCCCCCGTTTCTGGGGGCCTGAACACCGGGGAGCTGTTTTTT
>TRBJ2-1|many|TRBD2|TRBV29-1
CSVPREVLYNEQFF
TGCAGCGTTCCTCGGGAGGTCCTCTACAATGAGCAGTTCTTC
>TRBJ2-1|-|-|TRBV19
CASTKTAVHNEQFF
TGTGCCAGTACCAAGACAGCAGTACACAATGAGCAGTTCTTC
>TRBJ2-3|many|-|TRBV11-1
CASSKSRGPSPRTDTQYF
TGTGCCAGCAGCAAATCCCGGGGCCCGAGTCCCCGCACAGATACGCAGTATTTT
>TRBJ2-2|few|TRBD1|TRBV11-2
CAGQGQGWKSNTGELFF
TGTGCCGGGCAGGGACAGGGTTGGAAATCTAACACCGGGGAGCTGTTTTTT
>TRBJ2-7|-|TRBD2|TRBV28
CASSLWVWGGGTSYEQYF
TGTGCCAGCAGTTTATGGGTTTGGGGGGGAGGGACCTCCTACGAGCAGTACTTC
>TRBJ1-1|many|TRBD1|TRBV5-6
CASSWGQGENTEAFF
TGTGCCAGCAGCTGGGGACAGGGCGAAAACACTGAAGCTTTCTTT
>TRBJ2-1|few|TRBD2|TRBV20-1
CSAKPSGRRLAYNEQFF
TGCAGTGCAAAACCCAGCGGGAGACGCCTCGCCTACAATGAGCAGTTCTTC
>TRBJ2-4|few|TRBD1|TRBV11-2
CASSTGAQYQYF
TGTGCCAGCAGCACAGGGGCCCAATATCAGTACTTC
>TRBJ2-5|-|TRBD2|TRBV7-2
CASSSSRSSGRGETQYF
TGTGCCAGCAGCTCAAGTCGGTCTAGCGGGAGAGGGGAGACCCAGTACTTC
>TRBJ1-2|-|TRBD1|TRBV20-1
CSATDRGLSYGYTF
TGCAGTGCTACCGACAGGGGCCTTTCCTATGGCTACACCTTC
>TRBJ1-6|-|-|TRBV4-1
CASSPINSPLHF
TGCGCCAGCAGCCCCATAAATTCACCCCTCCACTTT
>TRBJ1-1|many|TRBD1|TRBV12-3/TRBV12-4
CASSRTGRNTEAFF
TGTGCCAGCAGTCGGACAGGGCGGAACACTGAAGCTTTCTTT
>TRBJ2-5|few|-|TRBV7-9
CASNQGLNQETQYF
TGTGCCAGCAATCAGGGGCTGAACCAAGAGACCCAGTACTTC
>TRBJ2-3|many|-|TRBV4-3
CASSPLIQEDTQYF
TGCGCCAGCAGCCCACTAATTCAAGAAGATACGCAGTATTTT
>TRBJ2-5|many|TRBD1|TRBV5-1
CASSSGTAKETQYF
TGCGCCAGCAGCTCTGGGACAGCGAAAGAGACCCAGTACTTC
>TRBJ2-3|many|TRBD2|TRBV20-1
CSASASVGRTDTQYF
TGCAGTGCCTCCGCTAGCGTCGGGAGGACAGATACGCAGTATTTT
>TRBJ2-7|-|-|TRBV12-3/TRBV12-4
CASSSNLQTRSPYEQYF
TGTGCCAGCAGCTCAAACCTCCAGACTCGGTCTCCCTACGAGCAGTACTTC
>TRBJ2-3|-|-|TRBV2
CASRLVTDTQYF
TGTGCCAGCAGACTGGTCACAGATACGCAGTATTTT
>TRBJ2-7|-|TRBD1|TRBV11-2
CASSPTRGQLKSYEQYF
TGTGCCAGCAGCCCTACCCGGGGACAGCTTAAATCCTACGAGCAGTACTTC
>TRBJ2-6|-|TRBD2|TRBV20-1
CSAEASGRFGANVLTF
TGCAGTGCTGAGGCTAGCGGGAGATTTGGGGCCAACGTCCTGACTTTC
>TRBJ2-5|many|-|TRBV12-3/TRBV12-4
CASRPGQIQETQYF
TGTGCCAGCAGACCCGGACAGATTCAAGAGACCCAGTACTTC
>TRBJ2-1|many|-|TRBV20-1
CSARDMGTHNEQFF
TGCAGTGCTAGAGATATGGGCACCCACAATGAGCAGTTCTTC
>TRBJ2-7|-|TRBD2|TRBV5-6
CASSLIAGAPGEQYF
TGTGCCAGCAGCTTAATAGCGGGAGCTCCGGGCGAGCAGTACTTC
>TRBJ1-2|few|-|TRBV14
CASSQGDTYAYGYTF
TGTGCCAGCAGCCAAGGAGACACTTATGCCTATGGCTACACCTTC
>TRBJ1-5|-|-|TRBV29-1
CSALVGRGAQHF
TGCAGCGCCCTAGTCGGTCGAGGGGCCCAGCATTTT
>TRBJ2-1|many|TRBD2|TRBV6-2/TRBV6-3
CASSYRRTSGNNEQFF
TGTGCCAGCAGTTACAGACGGACTAGCGGGAACAATGAGCAGTTCTTC
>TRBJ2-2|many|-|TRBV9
CASSVASGELFF
TGTGCCAGCAGCGTAGCGTCCGGGGAGCTGTTTTTT
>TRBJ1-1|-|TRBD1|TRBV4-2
CASSPDLGQLINTEAFF
TGTGCCAGCAGCCCGGACTTGGGACAGCTAATAAACACTGAAGCTTTCTTT
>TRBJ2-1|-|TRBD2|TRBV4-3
CASSVAGGRQFF
TGCGCCAGCAGCGTAGCGGGGGGTAGGCAGTTCTTC
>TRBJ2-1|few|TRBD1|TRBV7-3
CASSVGQGGFNEQFF
TGTGCCAGCAGCGTAGGACAGGGAGGTTTCAATGAGCAGTTCTTC
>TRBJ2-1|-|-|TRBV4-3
CASSQEAGGSSYNEQFF
TGCGCCAGCAGCCAGGAGGCTGGCGGAAGCTCCTACAATGAGCAGTTCTTC
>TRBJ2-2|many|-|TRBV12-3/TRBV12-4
CASTSGTSNTGELFF
TGTGCCAGCACCTCCGGGACATCGAACACCGGGGAGCTGTTTTTT
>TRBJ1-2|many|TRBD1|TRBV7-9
CASSYPGQGISDGYTF
TGTGCCAGCAGCTACCCGGGACAGGGAATTTCTGATGGCTACACCTTC
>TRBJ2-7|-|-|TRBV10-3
CAISEFEEGGVPYEQYF
TGTGCCATCAGTGAGTTTGAGGAGGGTGGCGTACCCTACGAGCAGTACTTC
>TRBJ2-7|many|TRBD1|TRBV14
CASSQQRTGNHEQYF
TGTGCCAGCAGCCAACAAAGGACAGGGAACCACGAGCAGTACTTC
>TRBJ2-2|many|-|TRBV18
CASSFREDGTGELFF
TGTGCCAGCTCATTCAGGGAAGACGGCACCGGGGAGCTGTTTTTT
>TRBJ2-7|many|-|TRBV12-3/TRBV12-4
CASSSGLLSSYEQYF
TGTGCCAGCAGTTCAGGACTCCTGAGCTCCTACGAGCAGTACTTC
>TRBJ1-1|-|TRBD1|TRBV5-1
CASNPIGSRGDPEAFF
TGCGCCAGCAACCCCATAGGCTCCAGGGGGGATCCTGAAGCTTTCTTT
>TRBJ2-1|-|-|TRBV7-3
CASSLTYSTYNEQFF
TGTGCCAGCAGCTTAACGTATTCGACCTACAATGAGCAGTTCTTC
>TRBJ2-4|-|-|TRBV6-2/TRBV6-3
CASSYLVSKNIQYF
TGTGCCAGCAGTTATCTGGTTTCCAAAAACATTCAGTACTTC
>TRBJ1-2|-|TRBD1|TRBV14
CASSPNQGAYRYGYTF
TGTGCCAGCAGCCCGAATCAGGGGGCGTATCGCTATGGCTACACCTTC
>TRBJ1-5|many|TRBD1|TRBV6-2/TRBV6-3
CASSYTQGQGIHQPQHF
TGTGCCAGCAGTTATACGCAAGGACAGGGAATCCATCAGCCCCAGCATTTT